This T cell receptor beta chain was profiled in a study of neurological immune-mediated disorders (dated by TCRdb to the late 2010s). Regarding the study in general: The study compared peripheral blood TCR-beta repertoires of HTLV-I-associated myelopathy (HAM/TSP) patients, multiple sclerosis patients and healthy controls using UMI-based sequencing. The roughly 100 TCR-beta libraries included longitudinal samples, technical triplicates and paired sorted CD4+ and CD8+ T-cell subsets alongside PBMC samples. The cohort comprised 68 subjects: roughly 15 HAM/TSP patients, around 34 multiple sclerosis patients and around 20 healthy controls. What the work shows at the level of the full study, not this receptor alone: TCR clonal expansion was highest in HAM/TSP patients and lowest in MS patients, with MS patients falling below even healthy controls. Across subjects, expanded clones never shared an identical CDR3 amino acid sequence, which suggests that the TCR-beta repertoires in every group were private.

This clonotype was counted many times. The specificity of this receptor is unknown. Within one base of it there is no much larger clone, and no base qualities were kept. Deletion took 11 bases off V and 4 bases off J, with a span of 18 bases between the germline ends. The CDR3 contains 14 residues, cysteine and phenylalanine counted. This entry keeps only the CDR3 DNA: 42 bases, framed from base 1. Taken from the germline V gene (reference sequence), the CDR1 and CDR2 loops are LNHDA and SQIVND. Sorted-subset TCR libraries were prepared from over 850,000 sorted CD4+ or CD8+ T cells. Peripheral blood was subjected to Ficoll-Hypaque density gradient centrifugation to isolate PBMCs, which were then cryopreserved in liquid nitrogen. Paired sorted CD4+ and CD8+ subsets came from healthy controls, HAM/TSP patients and MS patients. cDNA was synthesized by template-switch 5'RACE using a primer carrying a 10-nucleotide random unique molecular identifier by which each TCR transcript was tagged. Over 190 million TCR-beta sequences, covering 15-18 subjects, were produced in each sequencing run. The RNeasy kit was used to extract total RNA. Using the KAPA Real-time Library Amplification kit, TCR-beta VDJ regions were amplified with primers for the TCR constant region and the 5'RACE anchor. Sample indexes and Illumina adaptors were added in a first PCR, after which library yield was increased in a second PCR. The roughly 650 bp TCR product was size-selected on a 2% E-gel SizeSelection system after Ampure bead purification. Before pooling, library quality was checked on a Bioanalyzer, concentration was measured with Qubit, and libraries were quantified with the Kapa Library Quantification kit. An Illumina HiSeq 2500 sequenced the libraries paired-end 2 x 150 bp. To increase sequence diversity, about 25-31% phiX was spiked into each library pool. The study's processing was this. The quality-filtered reads were processed with the UMI-based MiGEC pipeline, whose error correction step removed more than 80% of the raw TCR sequences. IMGT germline references were used for alignment of VDJ genes, and clonotypes were defined by a unique CDR3 amino acid sequence together with V-J genes. Clonal expansion, Shannon diversity, and CDR3 relatedness (CalcPairwiseDistances, ClusterSamples) were evaluated with VDJtools, and phylogenetic trees were built with CLCbio workbench. A clone was classed as expanded if it had 8 or more unique UMIs, a cutoff based on coefficient-of-variation modelling across technical triplicates. TCRdb reprocessed the public reads (quality trimming at Q25 with fastp, clone calling with MiXCR) and kept in-frame beta chains. One record per CDR3 amino acid sequence lists the most common genes and DNA. What appears here as the V and J calls and clone size reflects TCRdb's work, not the paper's. The sample data list 35,000 to 40,000 distinct CDR3 sequences, and about 9.9% of these were observed just once. In total, the top ten clones hold 3.9% of the sample.

The sample was CD4+ T cells from blood. This receptor was taken from a woman younger than 45 with HTLV-1-associated myelopathy (HAM/TSP). This chain is built from TRBV19 and TRBJ2-1; the D gene cannot be resolved beyond TRBD1 or TRBD2, each matching 6 bases. CDR3 reads: CASLAGGSYNEQFF. The base sequence is TGTGCCTCACTCGCCGGGGGCTCTTACAATGAGCAGTTCTTC.